This TCR beta chain was captured by sequencing in a study of blood T cell repertoires in COVID-19 (dated by TCRdb to 2018 to 2021). The study in broad terms: Samples covering the acute and convalescent phases of COVID-19 were provided by collaborators in the United States, Italy and Spain. A de-identified subject ID, COVID-19 status, age in years and sex were almost always included in the sample metadata. Where HLA class I and class II types were available, the types were taken from metadata supplied by the sample provider, not from assay-based typing. The repertoires were released in a freely available public database intended as a resource for research on the immune response to SARS-CoV-2. The material from the prospective study consisted of cDNA or gDNA derived from T cells, B-cell-depleted T cells, or PBMCs. Deeply sampled blood TCRbeta repertoires from subjects exposed to, actively infected with, or recovered from COVID-19 were included in the dataset. Samples were obtained from the ongoing ImmuneRACE study (first 160 participants) and from about 1,300 subjects provided by 6 global collaborators. General findings and caveats noted by the study authors: The amount of clinical and demographic metadata varied by source and participant and was provided uncurated.

The germline V gene encodes CDR1 SGHDN and CDR2 FVKESK. The CDR3 sequence holds 16 residues, the cysteine and phenylalanine included. The retained sequence is limited to the CDR3, 48 bases, with the frame set at the first base. V drops 0 bases and J drops 1 base, leaving 12 bases in between. Enrolling through a virtual design, the prospective study's participants ranged in age from roughly 18 to 89 years and lived across 20 to 30 United States geographic areas. In the prospective study, participants were assigned to cohorts based on the clinical history participants reported in a screening survey and a study questionnaire. Recovered participants in ImmuneRACE Cohort 3 were defined by two consecutive negative NP/OP PCR tests, clearance by a healthcare professional, or resolution of symptoms. Each participant in the prospective study had whole blood, serum and a nasopharyngeal or oropharyngeal swab collected by mobile phlebotomists. Participants in the prospective study had the option to provide additional blood draws and questionnaires over a roughly two-month period. Prospective study blood samples were shipped either frozen or at room temperature before DNA extraction.

TCRbeta CDR3 regions were amplified from genomic DNA by means of the immunoSEQ Assay, a bias-controlled multiplex PCR. In the authors' own workflow: The number of nucleated cells in each sample was estimated from the amplification of reference gene primers within the assay. To quantify the absolute abundance of each unique TCRbeta CDR3 rearrangement, sequence reads were collapsed and filtered. For each sample, productive Simpson clonality was calculated as the square root of Simpson's diversity index over productive rearrangements. Not all clones reach the TCRdb copy of this immuneACCESS table, which keeps in-frame sequences only. Checked studies attribute under half of the gap to unresolved V genes and leave the rest unexplained. V, J and clone size reflect that table, while D and trimming were determined from the DNA. A total of a few hundred thousand clones appear in this sample, 90% of them only once. The ten largest clonotypes hold 0.6% of the sample.

Notes on this clone: Its antigen target is currently unknown. Base quality data are lacking; no much larger clone is found one base away.

The sequence joins TRBV14 to TRBJ1-2; confidence is insufficient to name the D gene. Material: PBMCs or T cells enriched from blood (not recorded which). The receptor's source is a man aged 18 to 29 who had recovered from COVID-19. The DNA is as follows: TGTGCCAGCAGCCAAGATTTTTACTTCGATAACTATGGCTACACCTTC. Translation gives CASSQDFYFDNYGYTF.